This TCR beta chain was sequenced during a study of shared clonotypes between healthy human individuals. The protocol was immunoSEQ multiplex PCR, while the TCRdb copy is restricted to in-frame clones and leaves out a portion. The data show some 240,000 clones, 50% to 75% seen once. This CDR3 region has 16 residues. J gave up 3 bases and V 0 bases, and 6 bases lay outside the gene matches. Germline-derived CDR1 and CDR2 are SGHRS and YFSETQ. This sequence was found in a man aged 30-40 years in good health. The chain is built from TRBV5-1 and TRBJ2-3, with TRBD2 identical over 8 bases. Source material: memory CD4+ T cells sorted from blood. As to subset: CD45RA-negative fraction. As DNA, the CDR3 is TGCGCCAGCAGCTTGGCAGAACTAGCGGATACAGATACGCAGTATTTT. Residues: CASSLAELADTDTQYF.